Listed here are 21 T cell receptor beta chains from one sample, sequenced in a study of blood T cell repertoires in COVID-19. Sequenced by immunoSEQ multiplex PCR; TCRdb stores in-frame clones only, minus some. In the table there are roughly 300,000 clones, over 70% of which are singletons. Sequencing was done on a sample of peripheral blood. The source of these receptors is a woman in her thirties or forties who had recovered from COVID-19.

This clone showed up just a few times. This chain uses TRBV19 with TRBJ2-3, with TRBD2 identical over 7 bases. With 1 base clipped from V and 4 bases from J, the junction kept 5 bases outside the gene matches. The germline V gene encodes CDR1 LNHDA and CDR2 SQIVND (reference sequence). CDR3 length: 15 amino acids. The CDR3 nucleotides are TGTGCCAGTAGTATAGGACTAGCCCCCGCAGATACGCAGTATTTT. It translates to CASSIGLAPADTQYF.

V is TRBV27 and J is TRBJ2-2; 11 nucleotides agree with TRBD1. The CDR3 contains 16 residues. Germline assignment: CDR1 MNHEY and CDR2 SMNVEV (reference sequence). Trimming took 5 bases from V and 5 from J; bases not matched to a gene: 7. The DNA for the CDR3 is TGTGCCAGCAGTCCGCGGACAGGGGGCCGGACCGGGGAGCTGTTTTTT. This encodes CASSPRTGGRTGELFF.

CDR3 protein: CSVVGQGGTGELFF. The CDR3 bases are TGCAGCGTTGTTGGGCAGGGGGGTACCGGGGAGCTGTTTTTT. V usage is TRBV29-1 and J usage is TRBJ2-2; possibly TRBD1 for D (7 bases). Trimming removed 4 bases at V and 5 bases at J, with 14 bases between. Germline-derived CDR1 and CDR2 are SQVTM and ANQGSEA. CDR3 length: 14 residues.

The chain couples TRBV21-1 to TRBJ2-1; the table names TRBD2, a call not compared with the DNA. TRBV21-1 is a documented pseudogene. The CDR3 extends over 17 amino acids. CDR3 region: CASSSPGLAGGRNEQFF. The CDR3 coding sequence is TGTGCCAGCAGCAGCCCCGGACTAGCGGGGGGTAGAAATGAGCAGTTCTTC.

The chain is built from TRBV5-6 and TRBJ1-5; D is possibly TRBD1 (5 bases). Germline V gene sequence: CDR1 SGHDT, CDR2 YYEEEE. The length of the CDR3 is 13 residues. Between the trimmed V and J ends, which lost 4 bases and 7 bases, there was a span of 12 bases. The DNA for the CDR3 is TGTGCCAGCAGCCGGGGAGGGGTACAGCCCCAGCATTTT. Translated: CASSRGGVQPQHF.

The chain is built from TRBV5-1 and TRBJ1-1; the D gene is possibly TRBD1 (5 bases). Per germline, CDR1 SGHRS and CDR2 YFSETQ. The CDR3 is 13 amino acids. With 2 bases removed from V and 6 bases from J, the gap between germline ends came to 11 bases. CDR3 coding DNA: TGCGCCAGCAGCTTCAGGGAAGGGGCTGAAGCTTTCTTT. It codes for CASSFREGAEAFF.

Note on this clone: This sample also contains other DNA sequences that code for the same CDR3. The chain combines TRBV5-1 with TRBJ2-7, with D uncertain. The CDR3 extends over 14 amino acids. CDR1 and CDR2 from the germline V gene are SGHRS and YFSETQ. Trimming took off 0 bases at V and 0 bases at J, with 7 bases between the two ends. The CDR3 DNA follows: TGCGCCAGCAGCTTGGGGGCAGGCTCCTACGAGCAGTACTTC. Protein: CASSLGAGSYEQYF.

CDR3 protein: CASSLKPPGQGANTEAFF. In DNA form, the CDR3 reads TGTGCCAGCAGCTTAAAGCCACCGGGACAGGGAGCGAACACTGAAGCTTTCTTT. This chain joins TRBV7-3 and TRBJ1-1; 9 bases fit TRBD1. Germline assignment: CDR1 SGHTA and CDR2 FQGTGA. The trim removed 1 base at V and 1 base at J, leaving 10 bases unmatched. The CDR3 spans 18 residues.

This clone occurred a few times. This sequence joins TRBV5-4 and TRBJ1-6; 9 bases map to TRBD1. Per the germline V gene, CDR1 is SGHNT and CDR2 is YYREEE (reference sequence). This CDR3 is 15 amino acids long. Losses at the gene ends were 4 bases for V and 5 bases for J; bases not matched to a gene: 4. Here the CDR3 reads CASSRGQGNNSPLHF. The CDR3 bases are TGTGCCAGCAGCAGAGGACAGGGGAATAATTCACCCCTCCACTTT.

The chain recombines TRBV3-1 (or the pseudogene TRBV3-2) with TRBJ2-1, with TRBD2 as a possible D gene (5 bases). CDR1 and CDR2 (germline): LGHDT, YNNKEL (reference sequence). The CDR3 extends over 15 amino acids. Trimming took 1 base from V and 12 from J, leaving 19 bases between them. CDR3 in DNA: TGTGCCAGCAGCCAAGGGACCAGGTGGTATGGGAGGCAGTTCTTC. Protein sequence: CASSQGTRWYGRQFF.

This clone has just one count. The J gene is TRBJ2-3, the V gene TRBV4-3; 9 nucleotides align to TRBD2. Unmatched junction bases numbered 9, after V lost 0 bases and J lost 5 bases. The CDR3 sequence is 17 residues long. Looked up from germline, CDR1 is LGHNA and CDR2 is YSLEER. The CDR3 nucleotides read TGCGCCAGCAGCCAAGATGGGCGGGGGGGCCGTAGAGATACGCAGTATTTT. It yields the protein CASSQDGRGGRRDTQYF.

The V call is TRBV3-1 (or the pseudogene TRBV3-2), the J call TRBJ1-2; D remains ambiguous. CDR1 and CDR2 from the germline V gene are LGHDT and YNNKEL (reference sequence). The CDR3 loop spans 14 amino acids. With 4 bases removed from V and 8 bases from J, the gap between germline ends came to 17 bases. CDR3 loop: CASSLRESGFGYTF. The CDR3 DNA sequence: TGTGCCAGCAGCCTGAGGGAATCGGGGTTCGGCTACACCTTC.

V usage is TRBV4-1 and J usage is TRBJ2-5; 15 bases are shared with TRBD2. Unmatched junction bases numbered 4, after V lost 4 bases and J lost 7 bases. This CDR3 comprises 15 residues. Germline V gives CDR1 MGHRA, CDR2 YSYEKL. CDR3 amino acids: CASSPTGLAGGTQYF. The CDR3 DNA is TGCGCCAGCAGCCCGACGGGACTAGCGGGAGGGACCCAGTACTTC.

The rearrangement uses TRBV27 and TRBJ1-1; D possibly corresponds to TRBD1 (5 bases). CDR1 MNHEY and CDR2 SMNVEV come from the germline V gene (reference sequence). CDR3 length: 15 amino acids. Trimming cost V 3 bases and J 5 bases, with 16 bases left between them. CDR3 DNA sequence: TGTGCCAGCAGTTTGTCCCAGGGTAGAGAAACTGAAGCTTTCTTT. Protein product: CASSLSQGRETEAFF.

The chain's CDR3 is CASSSIGGAGYTF. CDR3 coding DNA: TGTGCCAGCAGCTCTATAGGGGGAGCAGGCTACACCTTC. J is TRBJ1-2 and V is TRBV7-3; the D gene is possibly TRBD1 (6 bases). This CDR3 comprises 13 residues. CDR1 SGHTA and CDR2 FQGTGA come from the germline V gene. V lost 4 bases, J lost 8 bases, and 14 bases lay in between.

The V gene is TRBV6-1, the J gene TRBJ1-4, with TRBD1 matching 9 bases. From germline, CDR1 is MNHNS and CDR2 SASEGT. The CDR3 extends over 16 amino acids. V was clipped by 2 bases and J by 8 bases; unmatched bases: 9. DNA of the CDR3: TGTGCCAGCAGTGAATCGGCGGGACAGGGAGGAGAAAAACTGTTTTTT. The encoded protein is CASSESAGQGGEKLFF.

This clone was counted once. The chain recombines TRBV27 with TRBJ2-1; D possibly corresponds to TRBD2 (5 bases). CDR3 length: 12 residues. Germline V gives CDR1 MNHEY, CDR2 SMNVEV (reference sequence). V lost 0 bases and J 8 bases, leaving 5 bases between the germline ends. Here the CDR3 DNA reads TGTGCCAGCAGTTTATCGGGAGATGAGCAGTTCTTC. Protein sequence: CASSLSGDEQFF.

This rearrangement joins TRBV27 to TRBJ2-7; weak D call: TRBD1 (6 bases). This CDR3 has 15 amino acids. Germline V gene data show CDR1 as MNHEY and CDR2 as SMNVEV (reference sequence). Trimming removed 6 bases at V and 7 bases at J, with 22 bases between. CDR3 protein: CASSPRDNGDGEQYF. The DNA of the CDR3 is TGTGCCAGCAGCCCCCGGGACAACGGGGATGGGGAGCAGTACTTC.

The V call is TRBV9, the J call TRBJ2-2; 11 nucleotides line up with TRBD1. The trim removed 6 bases at V and 4 bases at J, leaving 5 bases unmatched. Per the germline V gene, CDR1 is SGDLS and CDR2 is YYNGEE. The CDR3 spans 15 residues. In nucleotides, the CDR3 is TGTGCCAGCACAAGGGACAGGGGGAGCACCGGGGAGCTGTTTTTT. Amino acids: CASTRDRGSTGELFF.

In this sample, this clone turned up once. This sequence joins TRBV4-1 and TRBJ1-1; D is unresolved. V gave up 2 bases and J gave up 0 bases, with 13 bases separating them. Germline assignment: CDR1 MGHRA and CDR2 YSYEKL. This CDR3 contains 16 residues. The CDR3 nucleotides are TGCGCCAGCAGCCAACACCTTAATAGTTTGAACACTGAAGCTTTCTTT. Translation gives CASSQHLNSLNTEAFF.

CDR3 sequence: CASSPGGQGVREQFF. CDR3 coding DNA: TGTGCCAGCAGCCCGGGGGGACAGGGAGTCCGCGAGCAGTTCTTC. The rearrangement joins TRBV5-4 to TRBJ2-1, with TRBD1 matching 9 bases. This CDR3 region has 15 residues. V gave up 4 bases and J gave up 10 bases; unmatched junction bases: 12. Germline V CDR1 and CDR2: SGHNT, YYREEE (reference sequence).